Given below is one T cell receptor beta chain in context. Its antigen remains undetermined. Base quality data are lacking; no much larger clone is found one base away. From its cysteine to its phenylalanine, the CDR3 spans 15 amino acids. The entry retains the CDR3 DNA only, 45 bases that are in frame from base 1. V drops 2 bases and J drops 4 bases, leaving 11 bases in between. Looking up the germline V gene yields CDR1 SGHTA and CDR2 FQGNSA. This sample is drawn from a study of T cells after posttransplantation cyclophosphamide (dated by TCRdb to the mid-2010s). Looking at the study overall: Using TRB sequencing, the study followed how the T cell repertoire rebuilt after myeloablative bone marrow transplantation with posttransplantation cyclophosphamide given as GVHD prophylaxis. Samples from some 32 PTCy-treated patients and 16 related bone marrow donors of those patients were subjected to antigen receptor sequencing. Blood from every one of the 30 to 35 PTCy patients who had 1-year posttransplant specimens underwent TRB sequencing. In 3 patients, TRB sequencing was also performed on up to about 3 more blood samples taken 2 to 5.2 years after transplant, and in 4 patients, pretransplant blood was also TRB-sequenced. Because TRA and TRB clonality correlated tightly in under ten samples, the subsequent TCR analyses were limited to TRB only. Public TRB sequences were checked against a database of over 3,500 sequences associated with responses to pathogens, tumor antigens, self-antigens and alloantigens. Results the study describes overall, beyond this receptor: Donor-recipient similarity was low at 1-2 months but rose over the first year, and later blood repertoires were often dominated by donor CD8+ memory clones. Across the 45 or so patients, TRB clonality was highly associated with recipient CMV seropositivity and CMV reactivation, and diversity with PTCy was similar to that in the CNI/methotrexate controls. The TRB repertoires of T cells infiltrating skin or the GI tract showed only limited overlap with the TRB repertoires found in blood.

Genomic DNA was used for TRB sequencing, which was performed with the immunoSEQ assay at survey resolution or with the hsTCRB kit. Regarding the original processing steps: The immunoSEQ software handled initial read processing, and the LymphoSeq R package was used for repertoire analyses. Clonality was computed as 1 minus normalized Shannon entropy; Gini coefficient was also calculated for each TRB dataset. Phenotypes of unsorted samples were inferred by mapping TRB sequences from sorted subsets of the recipient or donor onto the same recipient's unsorted samples. TCRdb took this table from immuneACCESS and kept in-frame rearrangements with V and J called. Such tables lack part of the clones; where checked against another copy, unresolved V genes explain under half of the gap, and the rest is unexplained. V and J calls plus clone size are reproduced from that table; the DNA served to infer D and trimming. Within this sample are some 61,000 clones, with around 95% of them counted one time only. The ten largest make up about 3% of the sample.

Peripheral blood samples were provided by related bone marrow donors on the day of marrow donation. Mononuclear cells from peripheral blood and bone marrow were separated by Ficoll-Hypaque density centrifugation and then cryopreserved. Sample: PBMCs. The clonotype comes from a woman aged 25-40 years in good health and a related stem cell transplant donor. The V and J segments used are TRBV7-2 and TRBJ1-4; 6 matching bases give a weak D call of TRBD1. The CDR3 reads as follows: CASSLKRTVNEKLFF. The DNA sequence is given as TGTGCCAGCAGCTTAAAAAGGACAGTTAATGAAAAACTGTTTTTT.